The table lists the clone carrying this T cell receptor beta chain with a few counts. No antigen is known for it. Germline V gives CDR1 MDHEN, CDR2 SYDVKM. Trimming left V 3 bases short and J 0 bases short, with 12 bases between. CDR3 length equals 16 residues. These data originate in a study of identical twins. Notes on the study in general: Out-of-frame alpha sequences shared between twins exhibited an excess of low generation probability.

MiXCR was run by TCRdb on the 5' RACE reads, yielding one entry per CDR3 protein. The top ten clones hold roughly 1.5% of a sample with around 960,000 distinct CDR3 sequences, roughly an eighth of them seen once. The same data also went into a second study, on yellow fever vaccine responses in identical twins. That work states: Twins' vaccine T cell responses reportedly seemed partly convergent and partly personalized.

The chain carries TRBV28 and TRBJ1-3, with D possibly matching TRBD1 (6 bases). This receptor was obtained from a woman younger than 30 in good health. Sequenced input: PBMCs. CDR3 loop: CASSLGQGSSGNTIYF. As DNA, the CDR3 is TGTGCCAGCAGTTTGGGACAAGGAAGCTCTGGAAACACCATATATTTT.